These 29 T cell receptor beta chains originate from one sample sequenced in a study of cytomegalovirus exposure and HLA in healthy donors. Method: immunoSEQ multiplex PCR; TCRdb's copy keeps in-frame clones and lacks some. The sample shows some 70,000 clones, approximately 80% of them seen only once. Material: PBMCs. These receptors were obtained from a young man in good health and CMV-seronegative.

The V call is TRBV29-1, the J call TRBJ1-2; no clear D gene. This CDR3 has 12 amino acids. Trimming shortened V by 4 bases and J by 5 bases, and 11 bases separated the two germline ends. Germline assignment: CDR1 SQVTM and CDR2 ANQGSEA. The CDR3 DNA follows: TGCAGCGTTGTTAGTAGGAGTTATGGCTACACCTTC. Protein product: CSVVSRSYGYTF.

In its sample, this clone was seen once. This rearrangement joins TRBV30 to TRBJ1-1; D uncertain. The CDR3 is made up of 12 amino acids. V was pared by 4 bases and J by 5 bases, with 11 bases between. Germline CDR1 is GTSNPN and CDR2 is SVGIG (reference sequence). The chain's CDR3 is CAWNSGWTEAFF. The CDR3 DNA reads TGTGCCTGGAACTCAGGCTGGACTGAAGCTTTCTTT. Full variable domain (rest looked up from reference TRBV30 and TRBJ1-1): SQTIHQWPATLVQPVGSPLSLECTVEGTSNPNLYWYRQAAGRGLQLLFYSVGIGQISSEVPQNLSASRPQDRQFILSSKKLLLSDSGFYLCAWNSGWTEAFFGQGTRLTVV.

The rearrangement links TRBV30 to TRBJ1-2, with D uncertain. CDR3 size: 11 residues. Germline V gene data show CDR1 as GTSNPN and CDR2 as SVGIG (reference sequence). The V gene lost 1 base and the J gene lost 8 bases, with 8 bases spanning the gap. CDR3: CAWSGGKGYTF. The CDR3 region has the DNA TGTGCCTGGAGTGGAGGAAAGGGCTACACCTTC.

This chain joins TRBV7-4 and TRBJ1-5, with TRBD1 matching 9 bases. Trimming removed 2 bases from V and 7 bases from J; junction bases left unmatched: 6. The CDR3 runs to 15 residues. Germline V gene data show CDR1 as SGHVT and CDR2 as SQSDAQ. The CDR3 region is CASSLCGTGNQPQHF. As DNA, the CDR3 is TGTGCCAGCAGCTTATGCGGGACAGGGAACCAGCCCCAGCATTTT.

The chain is built from TRBV21-1 and TRBJ1-4; the table assigns TRBD1, which was not confirmed against the DNA. TRBV21-1 is shown as a pseudogene. The CDR3 has 21 residues. CDR3 DNA sequence: TGTGCCAGCAGCAAGAAGATGGCAGGGGGCGCGATTTGTGAAACTAATGAAAAACTGTTTTTT. The encoded protein is CASSKKMAGGAICETNEKLFF.

This chain joins TRBV5-4 and TRBJ2-1, with D perhaps TRBD2 (5 bases). The germline gives CDR1 SGHNT, CDR2 YYREEE (reference sequence). CDR3 length equals 16 residues. V shed 4 bases and J shed 7 bases, with 21 bases lying between them. In DNA, the CDR3 is TGTGCCAGCAGCCTGGGGTGGCAGCCAGGAGGAAATGAGCAGTTCTTC. The encoded protein is CASSLGWQPGGNEQFF. Complete variable domain (other parts from reference TRBV5-4 and TRBJ2-1): ETGVTQSPTHLIKTRGQQVTLRCSSQSGHNTVSWYQQALGQGPQFIFQYYREEENGRGNFPPRFSGLQFPNYSSELNVNALELDDSALYLCASSLGWQPGGNEQFFGPGTRLTVL.

This clone was observed a few times. The chain uses TRBV11-2 and TRBJ2-6; weak D call: TRBD1 (5 bases). Trimming left V 4 bases short and J 0 bases short, with 13 bases between. From germline, CDR1 is SGHAT and CDR2 FQNNGV. This CDR3 spans 17 amino acids. The CDR3 loop reads CASSSRGRGSGANVLTF. In DNA form, the CDR3 reads TGTGCCAGCAGCTCTAGGGGTAGGGGCTCTGGGGCCAACGTCCTGACTTTC.

This clone was observed a few times. The V and J genes are TRBV6-1 and TRBJ2-7, with 9 bases identical to TRBD1. Germline trimming cut 2 bases from V and 6 bases from J; bases unmatched to any gene: 8. Germline loops: CDR1 MNHNS, CDR2 SASEGT. This CDR3 is built from 15 residues. The CDR3 protein is CASSEPLDRGCEQYV. CDR3 coding DNA: TGTGCCAGCAGTGAACCCCTCGACAGGGGGTGCGAGCAGTACGTC.

This chain joins TRBV4-2 and TRBJ1-1; TRBD1 matches at 8 bases. Germline lookup yields CDR1 LGHNA and CDR2 YNFKEQ. This CDR3 has 18 amino acids. Germline trimming cut 4 bases from V and 1 base from J; bases unmatched to any gene: 14. CDR3 amino acids: CASSPRTGSDLRNTEAFF. The CDR3 DNA sequence: TGTGCCAGCAGCCCAAGGACAGGGTCTGACCTTCGGAACACTGAAGCTTTCTTT.

The chain joins TRBV5-1 to TRBJ1-2; D call uncertain. The CDR3 runs to 11 residues. CDR1 is SGHRS, CDR2 YFSETQ, per germline. V dropped 7 bases and J dropped 8 bases, with 12 bases sitting between them. CDR3 sequence reads: CASRSSEGYTF. As DNA, the CDR3 is TGCGCCAGCCGATCAAGCGAGGGCTACACCTTC.

At least ten counts were recorded for this clone. V and J are TRBV7-2 and TRBJ2-7; TRBD2 might be the D (5 bases). The V gene lost 2 bases and the J gene lost 0 bases, with 20 bases spanning the gap. The germline V gene encodes CDR1 SGHTA and CDR2 FQGNSA. This CDR3 comprises 18 residues. In DNA, the CDR3 is TGTGCCAGCAGCTTATCTAGCTACGGAGGAGAGAGCTCCTACGAGCAGTACGTC. Encoded protein: CASSLSSYGGESSYEQYV.

V and J are TRBV5-1 and TRBJ2-1; no clear D gene. CDR3 length: 13 amino acids. Trimming pared 7 bases from V and 8 bases from J, leaving 16 bases between. Germline assignment: CDR1 SGHRS and CDR2 YFSETQ. CDR3 in DNA: TGCGCCAGCGCCGAGGCCTCCGTCCATGAGCAGTTCTTC. Its translation is CASAEASVHEQFF.

The rearrangement joins TRBV5-4 to TRBJ1-2, with D hard to call. The CDR3 runs to 15 residues. Germline values: CDR1 SGHNT, CDR2 YYREEE (reference sequence). Trimming cost V 4 bases and J 4 bases, with 17 bases left between them. DNA of the CDR3: TGTGCCAGCAGCAACCCGCGGGAGGGAGGCTATGGCTACACCTTC. Translated, it gives CASSNPREGGYGYTF.

The gene calls are TRBV19 and TRBJ1-6; TRBD1 is a possible D gene (5 bases). Germline assignment: CDR1 LNHDA and CDR2 SQIVND (reference sequence). V shed 5 bases and J shed 7 bases, with 15 bases lying between them. The CDR3 has 15 residues. CDR3 nucleotide sequence: TGTGCCAGTAGTGAAAGCAGCCGGGGGAATTCACCCCTCCACTTT. It codes for CASSESSRGNSPLHF.

The chain couples TRBV27 to TRBJ1-1; the match to TRBD1 covers 7 bases. The CDR3 has 16 amino acids. V dropped 6 bases and J dropped 5; count of bases not matched to a gene: 15. CDR1 MNHEY and CDR2 SMNVEV come from the germline V gene (reference sequence). The chain's CDR3 is CASSLHTGASRTEAFF. The CDR3 bases are TGTGCCAGCAGCCTACACACAGGGGCCTCGAGAACTGAAGCTTTCTTT.

This chain connects TRBV12-5 to TRBJ1-2; D remains ambiguous. The CDR3 covers 13 residues. The ends were cut back, 5 bases at V and 7 bases at J, with 14 bases in the middle. Germline CDR1 LGHNT, CDR2 FRNRAP. This chain's CDR3 is CASGEALYGGYTF. CDR3 DNA: TGTGCTAGTGGTGAGGCCCTTTACGGTGGCTACACCTTC.

This clone was seen a single time. The chain uses TRBV2 and TRBJ1-6; tentative D call: TRBD1 (5 bases). CDR1 is SNHLY, CDR2 FYNNEI, per germline. The CDR3 has 16 residues. The V gene lost 8 bases and the J gene lost 13 bases, with 27 bases spanning the gap. CDR3 amino acids: CASLGGAGPRDLPLHF. The DNA of the CDR3 is TGTGCCAGCTTGGGCGGGGCAGGGCCCCGTGATTTGCCCCTCCACTTT.

The rearrangement joins TRBV28 to TRBJ1-5, with 7 bases identical to TRBD1. The CDR3 loop spans 15 amino acids. V shed 5 bases, J shed 2 bases, and the junction held 6 bases outside the gene matches. The germline gives CDR1 MDHEN, CDR2 SYDVKM. CDR3 sequence (DNA): TGTGCCAGCAGTACGTCCGACAGGGGCAATCAGCCCCAGCATTTT. This translates into CASSTSDRGNQPQHF.

The genes are TRBV7-9 and TRBJ1-5; TRBD1 aligns across 7 bases. Looked up from germline, CDR1 is SEHNR and CDR2 is FQNEAQ (reference sequence). This CDR3 comprises 15 residues. Losses at the gene ends were 5 bases for V and 0 bases for J; bases not matched to a gene: 4. CDR3 sequence: CASSTTGYSNQPQHF. CDR3 coding DNA: TGTGCCAGCAGCACGACAGGGTATAGCAATCAGCCCCAGCATTTT.

This chain uses TRBV6-1 with TRBJ1-1, with 7 positions matching TRBD1. This CDR3 spans 15 amino acids. Germline V lookup: CDR1 MNHNS, CDR2 SASEGT. Losses at the gene ends were 6 bases for V and 5 bases for J; bases not matched to a gene: 12. The CDR3 nucleotides are TGTGCCAGCAGCGGGCAAACTACAGGGGTAACTGAAGCTTTCTTT. Protein product: CASSGQTTGVTEAFF.

This rearrangement joins TRBV11-3 to TRBJ2-2; 7 bases align to TRBD2. The CDR3 spans 11 residues. The junction had 1 base not matched to a gene; V was cut back by 1 base and J by 14 bases. CDR1 SGHNT and CDR2 YENEEA come from the germline V gene. DNA of the CDR3: TGTGCCAGCAGCTTAGGACTAGCACTGTTTTTT. It encodes CASSLGLALFF.

The gene calls are TRBV7-8 and TRBJ2-3; 8 bases are shared with TRBD2. Losses at the gene ends were 4 bases for V and 8 bases for J; bases not matched to a gene: 5. The CDR3 sequence is 13 residues long. From germline, CDR1 is SGHVS and CDR2 FQNEAQ. The CDR3 DNA is TGTGCCAGCAGCTCGGGGGGGCGGGGTACGCAGTATTTT. Encoded protein: CASSSGGRGTQYF.

The CDR3 spells CASADTEAFF. CDR3 sequence (DNA): TGTGCCAGTGCGGACACTGAAGCTTTCTTT. V and J are TRBV19 and TRBJ1-1; D is ambiguous. CDR1 and CDR2 (germline): LNHDA, SQIVND (reference sequence). CDR3 size: 10 residues. The V end was cut by 8 bases, the J end by 3 bases, with 4 bases between.

Written as DNA, the CDR3 is TGCGCCAGCAGCCAGGGGGCAGGGTTCAGTTTTAACGGGGAGCTGTTTTTT. Its protein is CASSQGAGFSFNGELFF. The genes are TRBV4-3 and TRBJ2-2, with TRBD1 as a possible D gene (6 bases). Between the trimmed V and J ends, which lost 3 bases and 7 bases, there was a span of 21 bases. The CDR3 covers 17 residues. The germline V gene encodes CDR1 LGHNA and CDR2 YSLEER.

The chain is built from TRBV28 and TRBJ2-7; possible D gene TRBD2, 7 bases. The V end was cut by 3 bases, the J end by 5 bases, with 14 bases between. CDR1 is MDHEN and CDR2 is SYDVKM in the germline V gene. This CDR3 region has 14 residues. CDR3 nucleotide sequence: TGTGCCAGCAGTTTGGTCGGGGGGCCACACGAGCAGTACTTC. As protein: CASSLVGGPHEQYF. Using reference TRBV28 and TRBJ2-7 for the parts outside the CDR3, the full variable domain is DVKVTQSSRYLVKRTGEKVFLECVQDMDHENMFWYRQDPGLGLRLIYFSYDVKMKEKGDIPEGYSVSREKKERFSLILESASTNQTSMYLCASSLVGGPHEQYFGPGTRLTVT.

The chain employs TRBV5-1 and TRBJ2-2; D ambiguous. The germline gives CDR1 SGHRS, CDR2 YFSETQ. This CDR3 region has 15 residues. V lost 5 bases and J lost 5, with 16 bases in between. The CDR3 loop is CASSPRQVRTGELFF. The CDR3 DNA follows: TGCGCCAGCAGTCCCCGCCAGGTACGAACCGGGGAGCTGTTTTTT.

The table lists this clone with a few counts. V is TRBV28 and J is TRBJ2-7, with D possibly matching TRBD1 (6 bases). The CDR3 covers 12 residues. In germline, CDR1 is MDHEN, CDR2 SYDVKM. The V end lost 5 bases, the J end lost 6 bases, and 11 bases lay between the germline ends. CDR3 region: CASSPTGAEQYF. DNA for the CDR3: TGTGCCAGCAGTCCGACAGGTGCCGAGCAGTACTTC.

This clone was counted only a few times. V gene TRBV11-1 combines with J gene TRBJ1-1, with 7 positions matching TRBD1. The junction had 1 base not matched to a gene; V was cut back by 5 bases and J by 1 base. There are 13 residues in the CDR3. CDR1 and CDR2 (germline): SGHAT, FQDESV (reference sequence). The CDR3 region has the DNA TGTGCCAGCAGCCGACAGGGGAACACTGAAGCTTTCTTT. Encoded protein: CASSRQGNTEAFF.

This clone was detected once. The rearrangement links TRBV4-2 to TRBJ2-1; D gene uncertain. This CDR3 spans 15 amino acids. Germline loops: CDR1 LGHNA, CDR2 YNFKEQ. Deletions cut 1 base from V and 5 bases from J, with 12 bases between. CDR3 DNA sequence: TGTGCCAGCAGCCAAGTGGTCCTGTCGGACAATGAGCAGTTCTTC. This sequence encodes CASSQVVLSDNEQFF.